This T cell receptor beta chain is drawn from a study of T-cell reconstitution after alpha-beta-depleted transplantation in children. Library preparation (for TCRbeta) was performed with unique molecular identifiers. A single record per CDR3 protein comes from TCRdb applying MiXCR to the PCR reads. The top ten hold 13% to 15% of the sample, which has 550,000 to 600,000 distinct CDR3 sequences, roughly 24% seen once. In this sample, this clonotype turned up a few times. Germline V lookup: CDR1 DFQATT, CDR2 SNEGSKA (reference sequence). The V end was cut by 2 bases, the J end by 0 bases, with 17 bases between. This CDR3 has 16 residues.

This receptor was taken from a boy less than two years old who had a stem cell transplant for acute myeloid leukemia, so the T cells may come from the graft donor. The sample here was PBMCs, mostly from graft donor cells, taken 360 days after TCRalphabeta/CD19-depleted stem cell transplant. The chain has TRBV20-1 and TRBJ2-7, with D possibly being TRBD1 (5 bases). CDR3 sequence reads: CSARNDQWGSSYEQYF. The DNA of the CDR3 is TGCAGTGCTAGAAATGACCAATGGGGCAGCTCCTACGAGCAGTACTTC.